This TCR beta chain is drawn from a study of cytomegalovirus exposure and HLA in healthy donors. Unmatched junction bases numbered 2, after V lost 3 bases and J lost 3 bases. Germline V gene sequence: CDR1 SGHRS, CDR2 YFSETQ. This CDR3 has 14 residues. PCR primers comprised 60 Vbeta and 13 Jbeta primers. TCRdb's copy holds only in-frame clones and misses some; the assay was immunoSEQ multiplex PCR. The repertoire has over 150,000 clones, 65% to 85% of them found once; the top ten carry 2.4%. The donors, nominally healthy at sampling, likely had unrecorded immune exposures. Sample: PBMCs. The receptor's source is a male donor in good health and CMV-seronegative. This rearrangement joins TRBV5-1 to TRBJ2-2; 7 bases agree with TRBD2. The CDR3 DNA sequence: TGCGCCAGCAGCTGGGGGAGGGACACCGGGGAGCTGTTTTTT. The encoded protein is CASSWGRDTGELFF.